The 24 T cell receptor beta chains below come from one sample, sequenced in a study of vaccination effects on CD4 cells after COVID-19. Using viral peptide pools, the ViraFEST assay grew out antigen-specific CD4+ T cells prior to sequencing. Researchers isolated CD4+ T cells once less than twelve days of culture had elapsed. Either the BNT162b2 or mRNA-1273 vaccine was given to participants in two doses. These TCRs are of unknown antigen specificity. Sequenced by immunoSEQ multiplex PCR; TCRdb stores in-frame clones only, minus some. The data show under 80,000 clones, 73% seen once. Material: CD4+ T cells from PBMCs cultured with HCoV-229E spike peptides, obtained after COVID-19 vaccination. The receptors stem from a human donor who received a COVID-19 vaccine.

The V and J genes are TRBV12-3 or TRBV12-4 and TRBJ2-3, with TRBD1 identical over 8 bases. The length of the CDR3 is 12 residues. J was trimmed by 6 bases and V by 9 bases; bases with no gene match: 5. This CDR3 reads CASDRGGDTQYF. In DNA, the CDR3 is TGTGCCAGTGACAGGGGAGGCGATACGCAGTATTTT.

The V gene is TRBV5-4, the J gene TRBJ2-5; TRBD2 might be the D (5 bases). The CDR3 is 14 residues long. Germline CDR1 and CDR2: SGHNT and YYREEE (reference sequence). Trimming removed 4 bases at V and 5 bases at J, with 15 bases between. In DNA form, the CDR3 reads TGTGCCAGCAGCCTACGGACTCCCAGGGAGACCCAGTACTTC. It yields the protein CASSLRTPRETQYF.

The V gene is TRBV5-8, the J gene TRBJ1-1; the D gene is possibly TRBD1 (6 bases). Trimming pared 1 base from V and 4 bases from J, leaving 8 bases between. The V gene's germline CDR1 is SGHTS and CDR2 YDEGEE. The CDR3 contains 13 residues. The CDR3 region is CASSLWGATEAFF. DNA of the CDR3: TGTGCCAGCAGCTTGTGGGGGGCCACTGAAGCTTTCTTT.

The chain joins TRBV19 to TRBJ1-4, with 10 bases identical to TRBD1. This CDR3 is 16 amino acids long. CDR1 is LNHDA and CDR2 is SQIVND in the germline V gene (reference sequence). V was clipped by 10 bases and J by 5 bases; unmatched bases: 13. In DNA, the CDR3 is TGTGCCACCCGCCCGGGACAGGGGCACCTGAATGAAAAACTGTTTTTT. It specifies CATRPGQGHLNEKLFF.

CDR3 region: CASSLAGAHNEQFF. For the CDR3, the DNA is TGTGCCAGCAGCCTTGCGGGGGCCCACAATGAGCAGTTCTTC. The chain is built from TRBV3-1 (or the pseudogene TRBV3-2) and TRBJ2-1, with a possible D match to TRBD2 (7 bases). Trimming stripped 4 bases from V and 5 bases from J, with 12 bases between. The V gene's germline CDR1 is LGHDT and CDR2 YNNKEL (reference sequence). CDR3 size: 14 residues.

The chain couples TRBV6-4 to TRBJ1-4, with D maybe TRBD1 (5 bases). V was pared by 7 bases and J by 7 bases, with 25 bases between. From germline, CDR1 is MRHNA and CDR2 SNTAGT. The CDR3 length is 17 residues. The CDR3 region is CASKRAGKGVDGEKLFF. The CDR3 DNA follows: TGTGCCAGCAAGAGGGCAGGGAAGGGTGTTGACGGTGAAAAACTGTTTTTT.

The chain recombines TRBV29-1 with TRBJ2-2, with D unresolved. Germline V gene sequence: CDR1 SQVTM, CDR2 ANQGSEA. The CDR3 runs to 14 residues. The V end was cut by 8 bases, the J end by 7 bases, with 20 bases between. This chain's CDR3 is CSSKTSNPSGELFF. The DNA of the CDR3 is TGCAGCTCTAAAACATCAAATCCGAGCGGGGAGCTGTTTTTT.

This clone was seen just once. The J gene is TRBJ2-2, the V gene TRBV6-5; D may be TRBD1 (5 bases). V was trimmed by 7 bases and J by 6 bases, leaving 9 bases between them. CDR3 size: 12 residues. Germline V gene lookup returns CDR1 MNHEY and CDR2 SVGAGI. DNA for the CDR3: TGTGCCAGCACCCCAGGGTCCGGGGAGCTGTTTTTT. Protein product: CASTPGSGELFF.

Here the CDR3 DNA reads TGTGCCAGCAACGGACCACCGAACGAAGCTTTCTTT. It encodes CASNGPPNEAFF. This chain uses TRBV6-6 with TRBJ1-1, with D uncertain. The CDR3 length is 12 residues. The V end lost 7 bases, the J end lost 8 bases, and 14 bases lay between the germline ends. Germline V gives CDR1 MNHNY, CDR2 SVGAGI (reference sequence).

V is TRBV7-2 and J is TRBJ1-1; 11 nucleotides align to TRBD1. Germline CDR1 SGHTA, CDR2 FQGNSA. With 5 bases clipped from V and 10 bases from J, the junction kept 12 bases outside the gene matches. The CDR3 loop spans 15 amino acids. This CDR3 is CASSTRGQGASGAFF. The CDR3 nucleotides read TGTGCCAGCAGCACTAGAGGACAGGGGGCTTCTGGAGCTTTCTTT.

The V call is TRBV5-6, the J call TRBJ2-3, with 11 nucleotides matching TRBD2. The CDR3 extends over 15 amino acids. Germline V lookup: CDR1 SGHDT, CDR2 YYEEEE. V was pared by 6 bases and J by 5 bases, with 8 bases of the junction left unmatched. Here the CDR3 DNA reads TGTGCCAGCACCCTCCTAGCGGGGGGCCGAGATACGCAGTATTTT. It yields the protein CASTLLAGGRDTQYF.

The CDR3 DNA sequence: TGTGCCAGCTCACAAGAGGGGGCAGGTGAGCAGTTCTTC. Protein sequence: CASSQEGAGEQFF. This chain links TRBV18 with TRBJ2-1; 7 bases agree with TRBD1. There are 13 residues in the CDR3. The V segment lost 4 bases and the J segment 9 bases; nucleotides outside the gene matches: 6. CDR1 and CDR2 (germline): KGHSH, LQKENI. The whole variable domain, remainder taken from reference TRBV18 and TRBJ2-1, is NAGVMQNPRHLVRRRGQEARLRCSPMKGHSHVYWYRQLPEEGLKFMVYLQKENIIDESGMPKERFSAEFPKEGPSILRIQQVVRGDSAAYFCASSQEGAGEQFFGPGTRLTVL.

The genes are TRBV3-1 (or the pseudogene TRBV3-2) and TRBJ1-2, with D possibly TRBD1 on 5 matching bases. Germline V gene data show CDR1 as LGHDT and CDR2 as YNNKEL (reference sequence). Between the trimmed V and J ends, which lost 0 bases and 5 bases, there was a span of 22 bases. The CDR3 consists of 18 residues. The CDR3 loop is CASSQDPRDRWGRYGYTF. CDR3 sequence (DNA): TGTGCCAGCAGCCAAGATCCCAGGGATCGTTGGGGAAGGTATGGCTACACCTTC.

The genes are TRBV5-8 and TRBJ1-5, with D possibly matching TRBD1 (5 bases). The CDR3 loop spans 14 amino acids. Germline CDR1 SGHTS, CDR2 YDEGEE. V lost 4 bases, J lost 7 bases, and 15 bases lay in between. CDR3 sequence: CASSATGSRQPQHF. The CDR3 nucleotides read TGTGCCAGCAGCGCCACAGGATCGAGGCAGCCCCAGCATTTT.

The chain employs TRBV24-1 and TRBJ2-7; D is uncertain. Germline V gives CDR1 KGHDR, CDR2 SFDVKD. Trimming left V 8 bases short and J 4 bases short, with 2 bases between. The CDR3 runs 9 residues. CDR3 nucleotide sequence: TGTGCCACCAATTACGAGCAGTACGTC. Residues: CATNYEQYV.

This clone has only a few counts. The rearrangement uses TRBV5-1 and TRBJ1-2, with D maybe TRBD1 (6 bases). Germline CDR1 SGHRS, CDR2 YFSETQ. The ends were cut back, 4 bases at V and 1 base at J, with 11 bases in the middle. The CDR3 covers 14 residues. The CDR3 loop is CASSREGVNYGYTF. CDR3 in DNA: TGCGCCAGCAGCCGGGAGGGGGTTAACTATGGCTACACCTTC.

The chain carries TRBV7-8 and TRBJ1-3; D possibly corresponds to TRBD1 (6 bases). The germline V and J ends were trimmed by 2 bases and 3 bases, with 8 bases remaining between them. The CDR3 has 14 amino acids. Germline lookup yields CDR1 SGHVS and CDR2 FQNEAQ. DNA of the CDR3: TGTGCCAGCAGCTTATACAGGGTTGGAAACACCATATATTTT. Translating it yields CASSLYRVGNTIYF.

This rearrangement joins TRBV21-1 to TRBJ1-3; the table's D call, TRBD1, was not checked against the DNA. TRBV21-1 counts as a pseudogene. CDR3 length equals 16 residues. The CDR3 DNA is TGTGCCGACTGGACAGGGGCTGACTCCTCTGGAAACACCATATATTTT. It yields the protein CADWTGADSSGNTIYF.

The rearrangement uses TRBV5-6 and TRBJ2-6; D gene uncertain. Germline V lookup: CDR1 SGHDT, CDR2 YYEEEE. The V and J ends lost 1 base and 1 base respectively, with 3 bases between them. The CDR3 is made up of 14 amino acids. The CDR3 coding sequence is TGTGCCAGCAGCTTGAGGTCTGGGGCCAACGTCCTGACTTTC. This translates into CASSLRSGANVLTF.

This rearrangement joins TRBV4-2 to TRBJ1-4, with a weak D call TRBD1 (5 bases). Germline CDR1 and CDR2: LGHNA and YNFKEQ. Trimming stripped 1 base from V and 4 bases from J, with 13 bases between. The CDR3 covers 16 residues. The CDR3 nucleotides are TGTGCCAGCAGCCAAGTAGGAGGGGCAGATAATGAAAAACTGTTTTTT. Protein: CASSQVGGADNEKLFF.

In this sample, this clone turned up a few times. This chain links TRBV6-1 with TRBJ1-1; D not certain. The CDR3 spans 14 residues. The germline V gene encodes CDR1 MNHNS and CDR2 SASEGT. The V and J ends lost 3 bases and 1 base respectively, with 9 bases between them. The CDR3 region is CASSDFRGNTEAFF. In nucleotides, the CDR3 is TGTGCCAGCAGTGATTTTCGGGGGAACACTGAAGCTTTCTTT.

This clone appeared a few times. The V gene is TRBV7-9, the J gene TRBJ1-2; perhaps TRBD1 as D (5 bases). The V and J ends lost 5 bases and 3 bases respectively, with 10 bases between them. The CDR3 has 13 residues. Germline CDR1 SEHNR, CDR2 FQNEAQ (reference sequence). The CDR3 protein is CASSRQTYYGYTF. The CDR3 nucleotides read TGTGCCAGCAGCCGACAGACGTACTATGGCTACACCTTC.

This clone showed up just a few times. The gene calls are TRBV4-1 and TRBJ2-5; 7 nucleotides align to TRBD2. This CDR3 contains 13 residues. Trimming took 4 bases from V and 2 from J; bases not matched to a gene: 1. The V gene's germline CDR1 is MGHRA and CDR2 YSYEKL. The CDR3 protein is CASSRGGQETQYF. The CDR3, as DNA: TGCGCCAGCAGCCGGGGGGGGCAAGAGACCCAGTACTTC.

The V gene is TRBV6-6, the J gene TRBJ1-6; D is undetermined. The V and J ends lost 6 bases and 8 bases respectively, with 14 bases between them. Germline assignment: CDR1 MNHNY and CDR2 SVGAGI (reference sequence). The CDR3 extends over 14 amino acids. Here the CDR3 reads CASSSSGFDSPLHF. The CDR3 nucleotides are TGTGCCAGCAGCAGCTCTGGGTTCGATTCACCCCTCCACTTT.